Listed below are T cell receptor beta chains from one sample, sequenced in a study of blood T cell repertoires in COVID-19. Sequenced by immunoSEQ multiplex PCR; TCRdb stores in-frame clones only, minus some. Counted here are about 160,000 clones, roughly 82% occurring once; the ten biggest clones make up 6.5% to 9%. What was sequenced was peripheral blood. The source of these receptors is a woman in her 40s with COVID-19, enrolled during active disease. Each CDR3 is given with its conserved first and last residue. Each record gives: D gene, J gene, V gene, CDR3 protein, CDR3 DNA. A D gene is named only where the DNA matches it firmly.

>.|TRBJ1-3|TRBV18
CASSPGGSGNTIYF
TGTGCCAGCTCTCCGGGGGGTTCTGGAAACACCATATATTTT
>.|TRBJ2-1|TRBV6-1
CASSEGVGFYNEQFF
TGTGCCAGCAGTGAAGGTGTGGGCTTTTACAATGAGCAGTTCTTC
>.|TRBJ2-2|TRBV3-1/TRBV3-2
CASSQERYSGELFF
TGTGCCAGCAGCCAAGAACGGTATTCCGGGGAGCTGTTTTTT
>TRBD1|TRBJ1-2|TRBV6-6
CASVHGDRPNYGYTF
TGTGCCAGCGTCCACGGGGACAGGCCTAACTATGGCTACACCTTC
>TRBD1|TRBJ1-2|TRBV28
CASSLWGGQGAGGYTF
TGTGCCAGCAGTTTATGGGGGGGGCAGGGGGCTGGTGGCTACACCTTC
>TRBD1|TRBJ1-1|TRBV28
CASSSTQQGMRNTEAFF
TGTGCCAGCAGTTCGACACAACAGGGGATGAGGAACACTGAAGCTTTCTTT
>TRBD2|TRBJ2-7|TRBV2
CASRKLEGGRFQYF
TGTGCCAGCAGGAAACTAGAGGGAGGGAGATTCCAGTACTTC
>TRBD1|TRBJ2-5|TRBV11-2
CASSLQATGAETQYF
TGTGCCAGCAGCTTACAAGCGACAGGGGCAGAGACCCAGTACTTC
>TRBD2|TRBJ2-1|TRBV9
CASSPESGGPYNEQFF
TGTGCCAGCAGCCCAGAAAGCGGGGGGCCCTACAATGAGCAGTTCTTC
>TRBD1|TRBJ1-5|TRBV6-1
CASSGPGQGSNQPQHF
TGTGCCAGCAGTGGTCCGGGACAGGGGTCGAATCAGCCCCAGCATTTT
>TRBD1|TRBJ1-1|TRBV5-6
CASSMAGGTGGLEAFF
TGTGCCAGCAGCATGGCCGGCGGGACAGGGGGCTTAGAAGCTTTCTTT